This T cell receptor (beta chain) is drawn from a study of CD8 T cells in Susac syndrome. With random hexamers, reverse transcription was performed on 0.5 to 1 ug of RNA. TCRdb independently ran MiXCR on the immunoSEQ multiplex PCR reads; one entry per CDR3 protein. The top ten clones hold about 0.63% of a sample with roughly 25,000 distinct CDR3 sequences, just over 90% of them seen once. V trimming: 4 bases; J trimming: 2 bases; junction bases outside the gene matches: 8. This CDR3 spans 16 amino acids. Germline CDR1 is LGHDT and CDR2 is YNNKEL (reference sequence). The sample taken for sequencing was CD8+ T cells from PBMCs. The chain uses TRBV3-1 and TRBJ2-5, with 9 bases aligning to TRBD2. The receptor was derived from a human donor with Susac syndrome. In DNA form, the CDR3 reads TGTGCCAGCAGCCCATCCGGGACTAGCACTCAAGAGACCCAGTACTTC. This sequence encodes CASSPSGTSTQETQYF.